This T cell receptor (beta chain) was recovered during a study of patients and donors after allogeneic stem cell transplantation. TCRdb independently ran MiXCR on the RT-PCR reads; one entry per CDR3 protein. The data show over 400,000 distinct CDR3 sequences, 16% seen once. The CDR3 extends over 14 amino acids. With 7 bases clipped from V and 7 bases from J, the junction kept 8 bases outside the gene matches. Germline CDR1 is ENHRY and CDR2 is SYGVKD. Sequenced: blood, either unsorted or a sorted T cell fraction (not recorded which). The sequence came from a human donor who was either an allogeneic HSCT recipient or a stem cell or donor lymphocyte infusion donor (not recorded which). It is not recorded whose cells these are; they may come from a transplant donor. The gene calls are TRBV10-3 and TRBJ2-3, with TRBD2 matching over 10 bases. CDR3 bases: TGTGCCATCAAGCAAGCGGGAGGGCCCCATACGCAGTATTTT. It yields the protein CAIKQAGGPHTQYF.